This T cell receptor (beta chain) was captured by sequencing in a study of cytomegalovirus exposure and HLA in healthy donors. The overall study: Early released data had approximately 86 million unique TCRs, all coming from HLA-typed donors.

The study ran its PCR with 60 Vbeta and 13 Jbeta primers. Generated by immunoSEQ multiplex PCR, the TCRdb table keeps only in-frame clones and is missing some. Altogether 180,000 or so clones are present, 65% to 85% being singletons, with the ten largest covering approximately 2.9%. Trimming at V came to 4 bases and at J to 0 bases, leaving 6 bases not matched to a gene. Per germline, CDR1 MDHEN and CDR2 SYDVKM. CDR3 length equals 17 residues. Notes on this clone: Its antigen is not known.

Study results and limitations: In an earlier analysis, in some 500 donors, most V segments appeared productive either ~87% or ~30% of the time.

Sequencing used PBMCs. This chain joins TRBV28 and TRBJ2-2, with TRBD2 matching over 9 bases. The receptor was isolated from a female donor in good health and CMV-seronegative. The chain's CDR3 is CASSSPGLATNTGELFF. For the CDR3, the DNA is TGTGCCAGCAGTTCACCAGGACTAGCGACGAACACCGGGGAGCTGTTTTTT.